This record looks at one T cell receptor beta chain sequence and its context. This clone is a singleton in its sample. Its antigen has not been determined. Per-nucleotide qualities are absent, and no much larger clonotype sits a single base away. To be included, a participant needed at least one PBMC sample from before ART initiation plus at least two post-ART samples. Every participant with HIV received treatment in the United States of America. Before DNA extraction, cryopreserved samples of about 0.9-10 million PBMC were thawed and then washed. At the time of the earliest PBMC sample for each participant with HIV, ages ranged from 23 to 54 years. PBMC samples from each participant spanned 1-4 timepoints before ART initiation and 2-8 timepoints after ART initiation, with a median of 7 samples. For every participant, serial HIV viral load, CD4+ T-cell count, ART history and demographic data were obtained. Genomic DNA was extracted from unsorted PBMC with a Qiagen kit on a QIAcube, with processing performed in batches of 12 samples.

This sample was included in a study of long-term antiretroviral therapy in people with HIV (dated 2022 in TCRdb). About the investigation overall: The earliest samples were collected about a decade before the 2015 WHO recommendation for immediate ART, when ART was typically delayed until CD4 counts fell. Of the roughly 30 participants with HIV, approximately 11 were female. The cohort contributed over 150 cryopreserved PBMC samples from a few dozen adults with confirmed HIV infection, collected serially over a mean of around six years (range 1-12). No cross-contamination during QIAcube processing turned up in test extractions that ran a monoclonal T-cell line alongside about 30 polyclonal samples. This retrospective serial study examined whether starting ART and sustained HIV suppression were associated with changes in the composition and diversity of the TRB repertoire in peripheral blood. Study-wide findings and limitations: Compared with controls, HIV repertoires had narrower CDR3 length ranges, and the network structure pointed to an antigen-experienced repertoire that shifted only slightly toward naive after ART. Unsorted PBMC were profiled instead of sorted CD4+ and CD8+ T cells because pre-ART samples had limited cell numbers. The samples span the years 2004 to 2017, and the ART regimens used at that time may not be as effective as current regimens. Inferences about post-ART repertoire changes are limited because no data were available on ART adherence, viral resistance or therapy changes. At every time point, the repertoire was dominated by expanded TRB clones first identified before ART initiation, although this dominance fluctuated and, in many PLHIV, declined after ART. A significant increase in TRB diversity was found to be associated with ART initiation, although TRB diversity was observed to remain significantly below that of transplant donor controls even after long-term ART. Since PBMC availability was limited, sequencing covered only the TCR beta chain, with no alpha chain pairing.

Via the germline V gene, CDR1 is MGHRA and CDR2 YSYEKL. From its cysteine to its phenylalanine, the CDR3 spans 14 amino acids. The CDR3 DNA has 42 bases and is translated from base 1. The junction carries 10 bases between V and J, which are trimmed by 1 base and 7 bases respectively. Sequencing of the TRB variable region was done with the immunoSEQ hsTCRB v3.0 assay at survey level resolution. A depth of roughly 40,000-55,000 T-cell genomes per sample was targeted for TRB sequencing. TRB libraries were pooled and sequenced on an Illumina MiSeq using a v3 150-cycle kit. On the authors' methods: Repertoire analysis was performed in R inside a reproducible Nextflow workflow that covered QC, data transformation and analysis. Custom analyses were implemented in LymphoSeq2, an R package for AIRR-Seq data exploration. After excluding a few samples that yielded fewer than 5000 total TRB sequences, under 200 HIV repertoires remained for analysis. Among the roughly 190 retained HIV repertoires, 55 to 60 were collected before ART initiation and 120 to 140 were collected after ART initiation. Repertoires were downsampled to 5000 TRB nucleotide sequences, with summary statistics averaged over 100 downsampling iterations. Only TRB sequences with CDR3 regions of at least seven amino acids were retained for analysis. Diversity was assessed using a clonality score derived from Shannon entropy and using the Gini coefficient. In the repertoire networks, any two of the top 5000 CDR3 amino acid sequences were connected whenever the two sequences differed by an edit distance of one. GLIPH2 predicted antigen specificity groups and MHC restriction for TRB CDR3 amino acid sequences. Known CMV, EBV, HIV or tissue antigen associations were flagged by matching CDR3 amino acid sequences against VDJdb and McPAS-TCR. Pre-ART, post-ART and control groups were compared with Wilcoxon signed-rank tests and Holm-Bonferroni correction. TCRdb obtained this table from immuneACCESS and retained in-frame rearrangements with V and J assigned. These tables miss some clones; where compared with another copy, unresolved V genes account for less than half of the shortfall, and the remainder is unexplained. V and J calls and clone size are as listed in that table; D and trimming were resolved from the DNA. Here the sample has 40,000 or so clones; roughly four fifths occur a single time. The top ten hold around 13% of the sample.

The sample here was unsorted PBMCs, taken 0.3 years after starting antiretroviral therapy. This TCR derives from a young man with HIV. The chain is assembled from TRBV4-1 and TRBJ1-4; the D region possibly corresponds to TRBD1 (6 bases align). In nucleotides, the sequence is TGCGCCAGCAGCCAAGGCACAGGGAGTGAAAAACTGTTTTTT. Translation gives CASSQGTGSEKLFF.